One sample yielded the 26 T cell receptor beta chains listed below, sequenced in a study of technical replicates of blood from a few donors. Sequencing used immunoSEQ multiplex PCR; TCRdb keeps in-frame clones, though not all of them. This sample carries about 14,000 clones, approximately 80% of them seen once, and the ten largest clones take 9.5% to 13%. The sample consisted of PBMCs. The receptor set was obtained from a human donor in good health.

CDR3: CAISRQGGSYEQYF. The CDR3 DNA reads as TGTGCCATCAGTCGACAGGGGGGGTCCTACGAGCAGTACTTC. This rearrangement joins TRBV10-3 to TRBJ2-7; 9 nucleotides agree with TRBD1. Trimming at V came to 5 bases and at J to 1 base, leaving 3 bases not matched to a gene. The CDR3 contains 14 residues. In germline, CDR1 is ENHRY, CDR2 SYGVKD.

The rearrangement links TRBV6-1 to TRBJ2-3; TRBD2 might be the D (5 bases). Germline V gene lookup returns CDR1 MNHNS and CDR2 SASEGT. CDR3 length: 14 amino acids. Trimming removed 3 bases from V and 5 bases from J, with 12 bases in between. CDR3 protein: CASSEGSRRDTQYF. CDR3 coding DNA: TGTGCCAGCAGTGAGGGGAGCCGGAGAGATACGCAGTATTTT.

The J gene is TRBJ1-5, the V gene TRBV18; 7 bases are a match to TRBD1. After removal of 6 bases from V and 3 bases from J, the junction contained 5 bases not matched to a gene. The CDR3 extends over 14 amino acids. Germline values: CDR1 KGHSH, CDR2 LQKENI. The CDR3 DNA reads TGTGCCAGCTCCCAACAGGGGAACAATCAGCCCCAGCATTTT. Translating it yields CASSQQGNNQPQHF.

The gene calls are TRBV6-1 and TRBJ1-5, with D tentatively TRBD1 (5 bases). CDR1 and CDR2 from the germline V gene are MNHNS and SASEGT. The CDR3 contains 13 residues. V was clipped by 7 bases and J by 5 bases, with 12 bases between them. CDR3 bases: TGTGCCAGCATATTTCAGGGCGATCAGCCCCAGCATTTT. The encoded protein is CASIFQGDQPQHF.

The table lists this clone with a count of one. V gene TRBV4-2 combines with J gene TRBJ2-7; 7 nucleotides match TRBD1. CDR1 is LGHNA and CDR2 is YNFKEQ in the germline V gene. The junction had 13 bases not matched to a gene; V was cut back by 0 bases and J by 2 bases. The CDR3 sequence is 18 residues long. The CDR3 protein is CASSQDGISQGDTYEQYF. CDR3 coding DNA: TGTGCCAGCAGCCAAGACGGTATCTCGCAGGGGGACACCTACGAGCAGTACTTC.

The genes are TRBV2 and TRBJ2-1, with 9 nucleotides matching TRBD1. V gave up 10 bases and J gave up 0 bases; unmatched junction bases: 16. The CDR3 contains 18 residues. CDR1 and CDR2 from the germline V gene are SNHLY and FYNNEI. The CDR3 bases are TGTGCCATCCACGGGACAGGGCTTAGGAGAGACTCCTACAATGAGCAGTTCTTC. As protein: CAIHGTGLRRDSYNEQFF.

The genes are TRBV13 and TRBJ2-1; 8 bases map to TRBD1. The CDR3 contains 13 residues. CDR1 and CDR2 (germline): PRHDT, FYEKMQ (reference sequence). The ends lost 5 bases at V and 6 bases at J; junction bases unmatched: 3. Here the CDR3 reads CASSPDRGNEQFF. DNA for the CDR3: TGTGCCAGCAGCCCAGACAGGGGCAATGAGCAGTTCTTC.

The gene calls are TRBV6-6 and TRBJ1-2, with D possibly being TRBD1 (5 bases). CDR1 and CDR2 (germline): MNHNY, SVGAGI (reference sequence). This CDR3 has 15 residues. The ends were cut back, 5 bases at V and 4 bases at J, with 17 bases in the middle. CDR3 coding DNA: TGTGCCAGCAGTAACAGGAATACTCCCTCCTATGGCTACACCTTC. Translation: CASSNRNTPSYGYTF.

The chain has TRBV27 and TRBJ1-5; a possible D gene is TRBD1 (6 bases). Trimming cost V 8 bases and J 7 bases, with 24 bases left between them. Germline V gene data show CDR1 as MNHEY and CDR2 as SMNVEV (reference sequence). This CDR3 is built from 16 residues. CDR3 residues: CASRKGGAEGEQPQHF. The CDR3 DNA reads TGTGCCAGCCGTAAGGGGGGGGCTGAGGGTGAACAGCCCCAGCATTTT.

This clone was detected once. The chain combines TRBV19 with TRBJ1-4; tentative D call: TRBD1 (6 bases). Germline V gives CDR1 LNHDA, CDR2 SQIVND (reference sequence). The CDR3 covers 11 residues. V was cut by 8 bases and J by 11 bases, with 12 bases left in between. CDR3 nucleotides: TGTGCCAGTGAGGGGAGGGGGAAACTGTTTTTT. It is translated as CASEGRGKLFF.

The rearrangement uses TRBV11-2 and TRBJ2-1; D is perhaps TRBD2 (6 bases). This CDR3 is 16 amino acids long. V gave up 0 bases and J gave up 5 bases, with 14 bases separating them. Germline loops: CDR1 SGHAT, CDR2 FQNNGV. This CDR3 reads CASSLELDGGDNEQFF. In DNA form, the CDR3 reads TGTGCCAGCAGCTTAGAACTCGACGGGGGAGACAATGAGCAGTTCTTC. The full variable domain, with the rest looked up from reference TRBV11-2 and TRBJ2-1, is EAGVAQSPRYKIIEKRQSVAFWCNPISGHATLYWYQQILGQGPKLLIQFQNNGVVDDSQLPKDRFSAERLKGVDSTLKIQPAKLEDSAVYLCASSLELDGGDNEQFFGPGTRLTVL.

The rearrangement links TRBV6-1 to TRBJ2-1; 9 bases map to TRBD2. The CDR3 covers 16 residues. Germline loops: CDR1 MNHNS, CDR2 SASEGT. The J segment lost 9 bases and the V segment lost 4 bases, leaving 13 bases of the junction unmatched. CDR3 bases: TGTGCCAGCAGTGGTAGGGGGAGCGGGAGGCGGGGTGAGCAGTTCTTC. This codes for CASSGRGSGRRGEQFF.

V gene TRBV15 combines with J gene TRBJ2-2; 8 nucleotides line up with TRBD2. This CDR3 is 17 amino acids long. Germline V gene lookup returns CDR1 LNHNV and CDR2 YYDKDF (reference sequence). J lost 4 bases, V lost 0 bases, and 7 bases had no gene match. The CDR3: CATSREAASGSTGELFF. CDR3 nucleotide sequence: TGTGCCACCAGCAGAGAAGCGGCTAGCGGGTCCACCGGGGAGCTGTTTTTT.

V usage is TRBV27 and J usage is TRBJ2-7; TRBD2 matches at 8 bases. In germline, CDR1 is MNHEY, CDR2 SMNVEV (reference sequence). This CDR3 has 13 residues. With 7 bases clipped from V and 7 bases from J, the junction kept 9 bases outside the gene matches. The CDR3 protein is CASKWAGLGEQYF. CDR3 in DNA: TGTGCCAGCAAGTGGGCGGGACTAGGGGAGCAGTACTTC.

The chain recombines TRBV27 with TRBJ2-4; D unclear. V was cut by 3 bases and J by 0 bases, with 9 bases left in between. Germline V gene sequence: CDR1 MNHEY, CDR2 SMNVEV (reference sequence). This CDR3 is 15 amino acids long. The CDR3 DNA reads as TGTGCCAGCAGTTTTGGCAGTTCAGCCAAAAACATTCAGTACTTC. Translated, it gives CASSFGSSAKNIQYF.

This sequence joins TRBV4-2 and TRBJ2-7, with D perhaps matching TRBD2 (6 bases). Trimming took off 3 bases at V and 7 bases at J, with 16 bases between the two ends. The CDR3 is 14 residues long. Germline V gene lookup returns CDR1 LGHNA and CDR2 YNFKEQ. The CDR3 loop reads CASSQGLPVEEQYF. DNA for the CDR3: TGTGCCAGCAGCCAGGGACTTCCCGTGGAGGAGCAGTACTTC.

This chain uses TRBV5-1 with TRBJ1-2, with 9 bases lining up with TRBD1. V was clipped by 3 bases and J by 6 bases; unmatched bases: 9. The CDR3 spans 15 residues. The germline V gene has CDR1 SGHRS and CDR2 YFSETQ. The CDR3 bases are TGCGCCAGCAGCTCTACAGGGGGCCTGGGGCATGGCTACACCTTC. It yields the protein CASSSTGGLGHGYTF.

The V gene is TRBV28, the J gene TRBJ2-7, with a possible D match to TRBD1 (6 bases). Germline CDR1 and CDR2: MDHEN and SYDVKM. Trimming took off 5 bases at V and 2 bases at J, with 19 bases between the two ends. This CDR3 comprises 16 residues. CDR3 loop: CASSLAGRGPTYEQYF. Written as DNA, the CDR3 is TGTGCCAGCAGTCTGGCGGGCAGGGGACCGACCTACGAGCAGTACTTC.

The chain couples TRBV6-6 to TRBJ1-1, with a possible D match to TRBD1 (5 bases). V lost 2 bases and J 3 bases, leaving 13 bases between the germline ends. The CDR3 loop spans 15 amino acids. CDR1 MNHNY and CDR2 SVGAGI come from the germline V gene (reference sequence). The CDR3 region has the DNA TGTGCCAGCAGTTACCAGCTATCGGGGGACACTGAAGCTTTCTTT. Translating gives CASSYQLSGDTEAFF.

V is TRBV4-1 and J is TRBJ1-1; 8 bases agree with TRBD1. V lost 0 bases to trimming and J lost 10 bases; unmatched junction nucleotides: 10. The CDR3 is 15 residues long. The germline gives CDR1 MGHRA, CDR2 YSYEKL. The CDR3 protein is CASSQDLTGARVAFF. CDR3 coding DNA: TGCGCCAGCAGCCAAGATTTGACAGGGGCGAGGGTAGCTTTCTTT.

This clone was found a few times. This chain links TRBV6-1 with TRBJ2-7, with D perhaps TRBD1 (5 bases). The CDR3 sequence is 14 residues long. Looked up from germline, CDR1 is MNHNS and CDR2 is SASEGT. Trimming took 5 bases from V and 0 from J, leaving 11 bases between them. The CDR3 region is CASSSDRYSYEQYF. The CDR3 DNA is TGTGCCAGCAGTTCTGACAGATACTCCTACGAGCAGTACTTC.

J is TRBJ2-7 and V is TRBV7-2; 10 nucleotides line up with TRBD2. CDR3 length equals 15 residues. Germline V lookup: CDR1 SGHTA, CDR2 FQGNSA. Trimming removed 5 bases from V and 2 bases from J; junction bases left unmatched: 6. DNA of the CDR3: TGTGCCAGCAGCCGCCCTACTAGCGGGACCTACGAGCAGTACTTC. Translating gives CASSRPTSGTYEQYF. The whole variable domain, filled in from reference TRBV7-2 and TRBJ2-7, reads GAGVSQSPSNKVTEKGKDVELRCDPISGHTALYWYRQSLGQGLEFLIYFQGNSAPDKSGLPSDRFSAERTGGSVSTLTIQRTQQEDSAVYLCASSRPTSGTYEQYFGPGTRLTVT.

This sequence joins TRBV5-1 and TRBJ2-3, with 9 bases aligning to TRBD2. V lost 1 base, J lost 0 bases, and 15 bases stayed unmatched. CDR3 length: 20 residues. Germline V gene sequence: CDR1 SGHRS, CDR2 YFSETQ. CDR3 sequence reads: CASSLSLAGKWASSTDTQYF. As DNA, the CDR3 is TGCGCCAGCAGCTTGAGTCTAGCGGGAAAATGGGCCTCTAGCACAGATACGCAGTATTTT.

This chain uses TRBV5-8 with TRBJ2-2; TRBD1 is a possible D gene (5 bases). This CDR3 is 13 amino acids long. Trimming stripped 2 bases from V and 5 bases from J, with 7 bases between. Germline CDR1 and CDR2: SGHTS and YDEGEE. Here the CDR3 DNA reads TGTGCCAGCAGCTTTCGACAGACCGGGGAGCTGTTTTTT. It specifies CASSFRQTGELFF.

The gene calls are TRBV9 and TRBJ2-5; 8 nucleotides line up with TRBD2. In germline, CDR1 is SGDLS, CDR2 YYNGEE. Losses at the gene ends were 4 bases for V and 2 bases for J; bases not matched to a gene: 13. The CDR3 extends over 17 amino acids. CDR3 region: CASSSRGGSSGQETQYF. Here the CDR3 DNA reads TGTGCCAGCAGCTCTCGGGGGGGAAGTAGCGGGCAAGAGACCCAGTACTTC.

The rearrangement uses TRBV28 and TRBJ2-7, with TRBD1 identical over 7 bases. Germline V gives CDR1 MDHEN, CDR2 SYDVKM. V lost 5 bases to trimming and J lost 3 bases; unmatched junction nucleotides: 10. This CDR3 has 15 residues. The CDR3 loop reads CASSPLGTVYYEQYF. DNA for the CDR3: TGTGCCAGCAGTCCCCTCGGGACAGTATACTACGAGCAGTACTTC.